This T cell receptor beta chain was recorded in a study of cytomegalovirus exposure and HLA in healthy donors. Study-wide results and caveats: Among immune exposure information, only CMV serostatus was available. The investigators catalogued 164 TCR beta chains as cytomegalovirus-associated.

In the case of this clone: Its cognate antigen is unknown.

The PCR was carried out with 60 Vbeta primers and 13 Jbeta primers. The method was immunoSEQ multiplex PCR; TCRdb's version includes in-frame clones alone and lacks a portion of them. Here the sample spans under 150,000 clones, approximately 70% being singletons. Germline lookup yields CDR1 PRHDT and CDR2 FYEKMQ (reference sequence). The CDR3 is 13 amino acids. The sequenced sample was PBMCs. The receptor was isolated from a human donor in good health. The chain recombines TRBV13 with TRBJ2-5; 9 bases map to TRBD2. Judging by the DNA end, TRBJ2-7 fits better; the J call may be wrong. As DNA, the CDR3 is TGTGCCAGCAGTACTAGCGGGTCCTACGAGCAGTACTTC. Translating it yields CASSTSGSYEQYF.